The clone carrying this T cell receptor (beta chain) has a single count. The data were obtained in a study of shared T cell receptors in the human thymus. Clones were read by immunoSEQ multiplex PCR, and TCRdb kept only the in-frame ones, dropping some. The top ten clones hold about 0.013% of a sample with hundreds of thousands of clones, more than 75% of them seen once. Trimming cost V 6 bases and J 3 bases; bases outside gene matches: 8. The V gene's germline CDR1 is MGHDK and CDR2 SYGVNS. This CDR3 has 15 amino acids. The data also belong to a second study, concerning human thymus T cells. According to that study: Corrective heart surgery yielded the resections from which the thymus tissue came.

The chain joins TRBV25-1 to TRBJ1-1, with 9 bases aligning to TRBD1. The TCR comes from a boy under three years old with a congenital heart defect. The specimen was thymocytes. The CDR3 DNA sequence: TGTGCCAGCAGCCCCTACAGGGGGCCGGACACTGAAGCTTTCTTT. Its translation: CASSPYRGPDTEAFF.